Described below is a single TCR beta chain sequence and its context. The source of the sample is a study of CDR3 diversity in severe acne. Germline V gene data show CDR1 as DFQATT and CDR2 as SNEGSKA (reference sequence). The CDR3 length is 14 residues. V gave up 4 bases and J gave up 9 bases; unmatched junction bases: 15. TCRdb re-called the PCR reads through MiXCR, storing one row per CDR3 protein. Of more than 85,000 distinct CDR3 sequences in the sample, 51% are singletons; the top ten hold about an eighth. This chain joins TRBV20-1 and TRBJ2-7; 7 nucleotides match TRBD2. The source of this sequence is a male donor with acne. The sample comprised blood. The CDR3 protein is CSATGGSGPLGQYF. CDR3 nucleotide sequence: TGCAGTGCTACCGGGGGTAGCGGGCCCCTCGGGCAGTACTTC.